This record concerns one TCR beta chain sequence. The sample originates from a study of T-cell reconstitution after alpha-beta-depleted transplantation in children. CDR1 is SGHTA, CDR2 FQGNSA, per germline. CDR3 size: 14 residues. Trimming took 1 base from V and 8 from J, leaving 14 bases between them. The TCRbeta library incorporated unique molecular identifiers. TCRdb passed the PCR reads through MiXCR, listing each CDR3 protein once. The repertoire holds roughly 500,000 distinct CDR3 sequences, with about 30% as singletons. The chain uses TRBV7-2 and TRBJ1-2; the D gene is possibly TRBD1 (6 bases). The clonotype was recovered from a human donor who donated a stem cell graft to a child with aplastic anemia. The sample here was PBMCs from the stem cell graft donor, taken from the stem cell graft. The CDR3 loop is CASSLDTGGGGYTF. The CDR3 DNA reads TGTGCCAGCAGCTTAGACACGGGGGGCGGAGGCTACACCTTC.